These 31 T cell receptor beta chains were all obtained from the same sample, sequenced in a study of shared clonotypes between healthy human individuals. The method was immunoSEQ multiplex PCR; TCRdb's version includes in-frame clones alone and lacks a portion of them. The table shows 490,000 or so clones, with around three quarters occurring only once. Sequencing was carried out using PBMCs. The receptor set was obtained from a woman in her forties in good health. Some clones in this sample may be carry-over from other donors' samples.

This clone was found a few times. Other DNA variants within this sample encode the same CDR3. The chain is built from TRBV28 and TRBJ2-7; TRBD2 aligns across 14 bases. Looked up from germline, CDR1 is MDHEN and CDR2 is SYDVKM. The junction had 1 base not matched to a gene; V was cut back by 3 bases and J by 3 bases. The CDR3 has 15 amino acids. CDR3 in amino acids: CASSFGLAGGYEQYF. The CDR3 DNA reads as TGTGCCAGCAGTTTCGGACTAGCGGGAGGCTACGAGCAGTACTTC.

This chain connects TRBV7-9 to TRBJ2-7; TRBD1 matches at 7 bases. The ends lost 6 bases at V and 0 bases at J; junction bases unmatched: 2. This CDR3 comprises 13 residues. Per the germline V gene, CDR1 is SEHNR and CDR2 is FQNEAQ (reference sequence). The CDR3 DNA sequence: TGTGCCAGCAGACGACAGGGCTCCTACGAGCAGTACTTC. Residues: CASRRQGSYEQYF. Variable domain in full (rest from reference TRBV7-9 and TRBJ2-7): DTGVSQNPRHKITKRGQNVTFRCDPISEHNRLYWYRQTLGQGPEFLTYFQNEAQLEKSRLLSDRFSAERPKGSFSTLEIQRTEQGDSAMYLCASRRQGSYEQYFGPGTRLTVT.

The chain joins TRBV6-1 to TRBJ1-4, with D unclear. V lost 6 bases and J lost 4, with 12 bases in between. From germline, CDR1 is MNHNS and CDR2 SASEGT. CDR3 length: 14 amino acids. CDR3 bases: TGTGCCAGCAGCCACGGGTGGGGTAATGAAAAACTGTTTTTT. This gives the protein CASSHGWGNEKLFF.

J is TRBJ2-7 and V is TRBV2, with TRBD2 matching 9 bases. The CDR3 is made up of 15 amino acids. The V segment lost 4 bases and the J segment 2 bases; nucleotides outside the gene matches: 6. Germline V CDR1 and CDR2: SNHLY, FYNNEI. DNA for the CDR3: TGTGCCAGCAGTGTCCCTAGCGGGATTACCTACGAGCAGTACTTC. It yields the protein CASSVPSGITYEQYF.

The chain joins TRBV6-1 to TRBJ1-5; a weak D match, TRBD1 (5 bases). Trimming left V 0 bases short and J 4 bases short, with 16 bases between. The CDR3 covers 17 residues. CDR1 MNHNS and CDR2 SASEGT come from the germline V gene. The CDR3 sequence is CASSEAQAGGTNQPQHF. CDR3 bases: TGTGCCAGCAGTGAAGCGCAGGCAGGCGGGACTAATCAGCCCCAGCATTTT.

The rearrangement joins TRBV5-4 to TRBJ2-3, with 10 bases fitting TRBD2. The CDR3 covers 16 residues. Losses at the gene ends were 1 base for V and 6 bases for J; bases not matched to a gene: 8. Per germline, CDR1 SGHNT and CDR2 YYREEE (reference sequence). CDR3 nucleotides: TGTGCCAGCAGCTTGTATGTCCTAGCGGGAGTGGATACGCAGTATTTT. Translated: CASSLYVLAGVDTQYF.

This chain joins TRBV21-1 and TRBJ1-1; TRBD1 is the table's D call, not checked against the DNA. TRBV21-1 counts as a pseudogene. CDR3 size: 18 residues. CDR3 in amino acids: CASSKGKGDETGIREAFF. The CDR3 DNA follows: TGTGCCAGCAGCAAAGGGAAAGGCGACGAAACAGGTATCCGTGAAGCTTTCTTT.

Only one count was recorded for this clone. The chain joins TRBV18 to TRBJ2-7; TRBD1 matches 8 bases. The V gene's germline CDR1 is KGHSH and CDR2 LQKENI. There are 15 residues in the CDR3. After removal of 1 base from V and 2 bases from J, the junction contained 4 bases not matched to a gene. The CDR3 region has the DNA TGTGCCAGCTCACCACGGCAGGGGGCTACCTACGAGCAGTACTTC. Protein: CASSPRQGATYEQYF. Using reference TRBV18 and TRBJ2-7 for the parts outside the CDR3, the full variable domain is NAGVMQNPRHLVRRRGQEARLRCSPMKGHSHVYWYRQLPEEGLKFMVYLQKENIIDESGMPKERFSAEFPKEGPSILRIQQVVRGDSAAYFCASSPRQGATYEQYFGPGTRLTVT.

The chain links TRBV7-9 to TRBJ2-5; tentatively, D is TRBD2 (5 bases). CDR3 length: 14 residues. The ends were cut back, 3 bases at V and 8 bases at J, with 16 bases in the middle. Per germline, CDR1 SEHNR and CDR2 FQNEAQ (reference sequence). The CDR3 DNA reads as TGTGCCAGCAGCTTGAGTGAGAGGGTTGGAACCCAGTACTTC. This codes for CASSLSERVGTQYF. The variable domain in full, completed from reference TRBV7-9 and TRBJ2-5, reads DTGVSQNPRHKITKRGQNVTFRCDPISEHNRLYWYRQTLGQGPEFLTYFQNEAQLEKSRLLSDRFSAERPKGSFSTLEIQRTEQGDSAMYLCASSLSERVGTQYFGPGTRLLVL.

This clone has just one count. The V call is TRBV27, the J call TRBJ2-1, with 10 bases identical to TRBD2. J lost 7 bases, V lost 5 bases, and 11 bases had no gene match. The CDR3 runs 16 residues. The germline V gene has CDR1 MNHEY and CDR2 SMNVEV (reference sequence). CDR3 sequence reads: CASSVIPSGSQNEQFF. CDR3 DNA sequence: TGTGCCAGCAGTGTGATTCCTAGCGGGAGCCAAAATGAGCAGTTCTTC.

This CDR3 reads CASSQPQGYEQYF. The CDR3 DNA reads as TGTGCCAGCAGCCAACCACAGGGATACGAGCAGTACTTC. V and J are TRBV4-2 and TRBJ2-7; D perhaps matches TRBD1 (6 bases). The CDR3 spans 13 residues. V gave up 2 bases and J gave up 4 bases, with 9 bases separating them. Germline CDR1 reads LGHNA; CDR2 reads YNFKEQ.

This clone was detected once. This sequence joins TRBV28 and TRBJ2-7; 7 nucleotides align to TRBD1. The germline gives CDR1 MDHEN, CDR2 SYDVKM. After removal of 5 bases from V and 3 bases from J, the junction contained 7 bases not matched to a gene. The CDR3 has 14 residues. The CDR3 nucleotides are TGTGCCAGCAGTGTGACAGGGCTTGACTACGAGCAGTACTTC. This codes for CASSVTGLDYEQYF.

V gene TRBV7-6 combines with J gene TRBJ2-5; 7 bases are a match to TRBD2. The J call may be in error: the DNA end matches TRBJ2-7 better. The CDR3 runs to 13 residues. Looked up from germline, CDR1 is SGHVS and CDR2 is FNYEAQ. The CDR3 reads CASSLGGVYEQYF. The DNA for the CDR3 is TGTGCCAGCAGCTTGGGGGGGGTCTACGAGCAGTACTTC.

A remark on this clone: A clone one base away is much larger, so this may be a read error. The chain carries TRBV7-9 and TRBJ2-3, with D unclear. Deletions cut 3 bases from V and 4 bases from J, with 5 bases between. Germline-derived CDR1 and CDR2 are SEHNR and FQNEAQ (reference sequence). The CDR3 sequence is 12 residues long. CDR3 sequence: CASSLASDTQYF. In DNA form, the CDR3 reads TGTGCCAGCAGCTTGGCTTCAGATACGCAGTATTTT.

The chain recombines TRBV10-1 with TRBJ2-1, with D possibly being TRBD1 (5 bases). V was pared by 0 bases and J by 2 bases, with 8 bases between. CDR3 size: 15 residues. Germline V gene data show CDR1 as WNHNN and CDR2 as SYGVQD (reference sequence). The CDR3 reads CASSESGVAYNEQFF. Written as DNA, the CDR3 is TGCGCCAGCAGTGAGTCAGGGGTAGCCTACAATGAGCAGTTCTTC.

The gene calls are TRBV5-4 and TRBJ1-1; weak D call: TRBD1 (5 bases). CDR3 length: 12 amino acids. V was cut by 3 bases and J by 6 bases, with 9 bases left in between. Germline V gene lookup returns CDR1 SGHNT and CDR2 YYREEE (reference sequence). CDR3 amino acids: CASSSIGAEAFF. CDR3 nucleotides: TGTGCCAGCAGCTCTATAGGGGCTGAAGCTTTCTTT. The full variable domain, with the rest looked up from reference TRBV5-4 and TRBJ1-1, is ETGVTQSPTHLIKTRGQQVTLRCSSQSGHNTVSWYQQALGQGPQFIFQYYREEENGRGNFPPRFSGLQFPNYSSELNVNALELDDSALYLCASSSIGAEAFFGQGTRLTVV.

The genes are TRBV6-4 and TRBJ2-3; unclear D gene. V shed 3 bases and J shed 0 bases, with 10 bases lying between them. CDR1 is MRHNA and CDR2 is SNTAGT in the germline V gene. This CDR3 contains 15 residues. CDR3 region: CASSETWFSTDTQYF. The DNA for the CDR3 is TGTGCCAGCAGTGAGACTTGGTTTAGCACAGATACGCAGTATTTT.

The chain recombines TRBV7-9 with TRBJ2-5; D possibly corresponds to TRBD2 (5 bases). Deletions cut 4 bases from V and 11 bases from J, with 23 bases between. The germline V gene has CDR1 SEHNR and CDR2 FQNEAQ (reference sequence). The CDR3 contains 15 residues. Written as DNA, the CDR3 is TGTGCCAGCAGCTCCACTCGGACGGGATCCTACGGGCAGTACTTC. Translated: CASSSTRTGSYGQYF.

V usage is TRBV6-1 and J usage is TRBJ2-4; TRBD2 might be the D (6 bases). Per the germline V gene, CDR1 is MNHNS and CDR2 is SASEGT. This CDR3 region has 14 residues. The V end was cut by 1 base, the J end by 7 bases, with 11 bases between. The DNA for the CDR3 is TGTGCCAGCAGTGAAGGGGTAGGGAGGAACATTCAGTACTTC. Amino acid sequence: CASSEGVGRNIQYF.

This clone was observed a few times. The rearrangement uses TRBV2 and TRBJ1-1, with no clear D. Trimming cost V 1 base and J 3 bases, with 12 bases left between them. The germline V gene encodes CDR1 SNHLY and CDR2 FYNNEI. CDR3 length equals 15 residues. The CDR3 DNA follows: TGTGCCAGCAGTGAAGACGTCCAGAGGGACACTGAAGCTTTCTTT. Translating gives CASSEDVQRDTEAFF.

V usage is TRBV6-4 and J usage is TRBJ2-1; possible D gene TRBD1, 6 bases. Germline CDR1 is MRHNA and CDR2 is SNTAGT. V lost 7 bases, J lost 8 bases, and 24 bases lay in between. This CDR3 has 16 amino acids. The CDR3 DNA follows: TGTGCCAGCAACAGCAGAGCAACAGGGAGAGTCGATGAGCAGTTCTTC. The encoded protein is CASNSRATGRVDEQFF.

The chain recombines TRBV4-3 with TRBJ1-5, with no clear D. V gave up 0 bases and J gave up 6 bases, with 6 bases separating them. This CDR3 has 13 amino acids. Germline V CDR1 and CDR2: LGHNA, YSLEER. CDR3 residues: CASSQDWSQPQHF. The CDR3, as DNA: TGCGCCAGCAGCCAAGATTGGAGTCAGCCCCAGCATTTT.

The V and J genes are TRBV27 and TRBJ2-7, with D perhaps being TRBD1 or TRBD2 (6 bases each). The CDR3 loop spans 13 amino acids. Germline-derived CDR1 and CDR2 are MNHEY and SMNVEV (reference sequence). V was shortened by 2 bases and J by 6 bases, with 11 bases between the two germline ends. Written as DNA, the CDR3 is TGTGCCAGCAGTTTAAACGGGGGCGGCGAGCAGTACTTC. Translating gives CASSLNGGGEQYF.

This clone was counted a few times. A single base is all that separates this from a far larger clone, so a read error is likely. Other nucleotide sequences from this sample produce the same CDR3. This chain uses TRBV28 with TRBJ1-2; D unclear. There are 12 residues in the CDR3. Per germline, CDR1 MDHEN and CDR2 SYDVKM. Trimming stripped 2 bases from V and 5 bases from J, with 6 bases between. In DNA, the CDR3 is TGTGCCAGCAGTTTAAGGCTATATGGCTACACCTTC. Translated, it gives CASSLRLYGYTF.

The chain recombines TRBV18 with TRBJ1-5; 7 nucleotides line up with TRBD1. The germline V gene encodes CDR1 KGHSH and CDR2 LQKENI. Trimming took 8 bases from V and 3 from J; bases not matched to a gene: 4. CDR3 length: 13 amino acids. The CDR3 here is CASAGQDNQPQHF. The CDR3 nucleotides read TGTGCCAGCGCAGGACAGGACAATCAGCCCCAGCATTTT. The whole variable domain, filled in from reference TRBV18 and TRBJ1-5, reads NAGVMQNPRHLVRRRGQEARLRCSPMKGHSHVYWYRQLPEEGLKFMVYLQKENIIDESGMPKERFSAEFPKEGPSILRIQQVVRGDSAAYFCASAGQDNQPQHFGDGTRLSIL.

The gene calls are TRBV5-1 and TRBJ2-2; 9 bases are a match to TRBD1. Germline V CDR1 and CDR2: SGHRS, YFSETQ. This CDR3 contains 17 residues. Trimming cost V 1 base and J 2 bases; bases outside gene matches: 6. The CDR3 bases are TGCGCCAGCAGCTTGCATCAGGGACAGGGTAACACCGGGGAGCTGTTTTTT. Its protein is CASSLHQGQGNTGELFF.

This clone has at least ten counts. The rearrangement joins TRBV6-4 to TRBJ1-5, with 7 bases identical to TRBD1. This CDR3 has 14 residues. Germline CDR1 MRHNA, CDR2 SNTAGT. J lost 1 base, V lost 6 bases, and 3 bases had no gene match. The CDR3 region has the DNA TGTGCCAGCAGCCCGACAGGGAGCAATCAGCCCCAGCATTTT. Protein product: CASSPTGSNQPQHF.

The chain links TRBV9 to TRBJ2-3, with 12 bases identical to TRBD2. From germline, CDR1 is SGDLS and CDR2 YYNGEE. The CDR3 is 17 residues long. Trimming took 3 bases from V and 4 from J; bases not matched to a gene: 9. The CDR3, as DNA: TGTGCCAGCAGCGAGACCGGGTCTAGCGGGAGGGCAGATACGCAGTATTTT. Protein: CASSETGSSGRADTQYF.

The chain uses TRBV18 and TRBJ2-7; no clear D. From germline, CDR1 is KGHSH and CDR2 LQKENI. V lost 2 bases and J 2 bases, leaving 10 bases between the germline ends. CDR3 length: 14 amino acids. The CDR3 DNA reads TGTGCCAGCTCACCATCTGGTAGTACCTACGAGCAGTACTTC. It yields the protein CASSPSGSTYEQYF. The full variable domain, completed using reference TRBV18 and TRBJ2-7, is NAGVMQNPRHLVRRRGQEARLRCSPMKGHSHVYWYRQLPEEGLKFMVYLQKENIIDESGMPKERFSAEFPKEGPSILRIQQVVRGDSAAYFCASSPSGSTYEQYFGPGTRLTVT.

This clone appeared many times. The chain carries TRBV2 and TRBJ1-1; TRBD1 matches 8 bases. The CDR3 covers 19 residues. Germline loops: CDR1 SNHLY, CDR2 FYNNEI. V shed 3 bases, J shed 1 base, and the junction held 16 bases outside the gene matches. The CDR3 nucleotides are TGTGCCAGCAGTGATCCCGAGGACAGGGCGGATGTGCGGAACACTGAAGCTTTCTTT. It yields the protein CASSDPEDRADVRNTEAFF.

As for this clone: Other DNA sequences in the same sample also yield this CDR3. The rearrangement uses TRBV9 and TRBJ1-5, with 9 bases fitting TRBD1. This CDR3 has 15 amino acids. Germline V lookup: CDR1 SGDLS, CDR2 YYNGEE. Losses at the gene ends were 0 bases for V and 4 bases for J; bases not matched to a gene: 2. The CDR3: CASSVAGQGNQPQHF. DNA of the CDR3: TGTGCCAGCAGCGTAGCGGGACAGGGTAATCAGCCCCAGCATTTT.